Listed below are T cell receptor beta chains from one sample, sequenced in a study of Ad26.COV2.S vaccination and SARS-CoV-2 variants. TCRdb keeps only in-frame clones here, not all; method: immunoSEQ multiplex PCR. The table shows around 300,000 clones, with about 85% occurring only once. The sequencing here drew on peripheral blood, taken in a trial of Ad26.COV2.S vaccine versus placebo. The origin of the receptors is a person between 18 and 59 years old who received the Ad26.COV2.S COVID-19 vaccine or a placebo. The CDR3 runs from the conserved cysteine through the conserved F or W. A D gene is named only where the DNA matches it firmly. Expanded clones are given a class, and other clones once, few, many or no size at all.

V	J	size	D	CDR3	DNA
TRBV7-9	TRBJ2-5	.	.	CASSYPADGGEETQYF	TGTGCCAGCAGCTACCCCGCGGACGGCGGAGAAGAGACCCAGTACTTC
TRBV7-2	TRBJ2-5	.	TRBD2	CASSLFGLAGETQYF	TGTGCCAGCAGCTTATTCGGACTAGCAGGGGAGACCCAGTACTTC
TRBV10-3	TRBJ2-3	once	TRBD2	CAITRGGVDTQYF	TGTGCCATCACGCGCGGGGGTGTAGATACGCAGTATTTT
TRBV15	TRBJ1-2	.	.	CATSRDRGRSLARGGYTF	TGTGCCACCAGCAGAGATCGTGGCAGGAGCCTGGCCCGGGGTGGCTACACCTTC
TRBV7-3	TRBJ2-3	.	TRBD1	CASSLQGALRADTQYF	TGTGCCAGCAGCTTACAGGGGGCTTTGAGGGCAGATACGCAGTATTTT
TRBV5-5	TRBJ2-5	.	.	CASSANRVLGETQYF	TGTGCCAGCAGCGCCAACCGGGTCCTGGGAGAGACCCAGTACTTC
TRBV5-4	TRBJ1-3	.	.	CASSLGQRGGNTIYF	TGTGCCAGCAGCTTGGGGCAACGGGGTGGAAACACCATATATTTT
TRBV4-1	TRBJ2-3	.	.	CASSQDSFRTGPDTQYF	TGCGCCAGCAGCCAAGATTCCTTCCGGACGGGGCCAGATACGCAGTATTTT
TRBV28	TRBJ1-4	.	TRBD1	CASSTPTGGNEKLFF	TGTGCCAGCAGTACCCCGACAGGGGGGAATGAAAAACTGTTTTTT
TRBV6-5	TRBJ1-1	.	.	CASSYMTEAFF	TGTGCCAGCAGTTATATGACTGAAGCTTTCTTT
TRBV6-2/TRBV6-3	TRBJ1-2	once	TRBD1	CASSNRQGGASGGYTF	TGTGCCAGCAGTAATCGACAGGGGGGAGCCTCGGGAGGCTACACCTTC
TRBV15	TRBJ2-7	.	TRBD2	CATSGESAGGSYEQYF	TGTGCCACCAGCGGAGAGTCAGCGGGGGGCTCCTACGAGCAGTACTTC
TRBV30	TRBJ1-2	once	.	CAWSRQPLYGYTF	TGTGCCTGGAGTAGACAGCCACTCTATGGCTACACCTTC
TRBV19	TRBJ2-2	few	.	CASTIPGAGGELFF	TGTGCCAGTACCATCCCAGGGGCTGGCGGGGAGCTGTTTTTT
TRBV7-3	TRBJ2-5	.	.	CASSSGVSGGTQYF	TGTGCCAGCAGCTCAGGGGTATCGGGTGGGACCCAGTACTTC
TRBV9	TRBJ1-1	.	TRBD1	CASGSFGTGGTEAFF	TGTGCCAGCGGGTCGTTTGGGACAGGGGGTACTGAAGCTTTCTTT
TRBV19	TRBJ1-1	.	.	CASSIPPGEANQAFF	TGTGCCAGTAGTATCCCTCCGGGCGAGGCAAATCAAGCTTTCTTT
TRBV7-9	TRBJ1-3	few	.	CASRESRGTIYF	TGTGCCAGCAGGGAGTCAAGAGGCACCATATATTTT
TRBV27	TRBJ2-7	.	.	CASRSTVYEQYF	TGTGCCAGCAGGTCAACAGTCTACGAGCAGTACTTC
TRBV30	TRBJ2-1	.	TRBD2	CAWNRGGWEQFF	TGTGCCTGGAACCGGGGGGGCTGGGAGCAGTTCTTC
TRBV7-2	TRBJ2-5	.	TRBD1	CASSFGTAQETQYF	TGTGCCAGCAGCTTCGGGACAGCACAAGAGACCCAGTACTTC